These 8 T cell receptor beta chains were sequenced from one sample in a study of T cell changes during pregnancy in multiple sclerosis. The method was immunoSEQ multiplex PCR; TCRdb's version includes in-frame clones alone and lacks a portion of them. In the table there are approximately 32,000 clones, roughly 89% of which are singletons. This sample comprised CD8+ T cells from peripheral blood mononuclear cells, obtained in the first trimester of pregnancy. These receptors were taken from a female donor with multiple sclerosis, enrolled in a pregnancy study.

V is TRBV27 and J is TRBJ2-7; D remains unclear. The germline gives CDR1 MNHEY, CDR2 SMNVEV (reference sequence). Trimming removed 2 bases from V and 2 bases from J, with 10 bases in between. This CDR3 comprises 14 residues. In DNA, the CDR3 is TGTGCCAGCAGTTTAAGCCACTCAACCTACGAGCAGTACTTC. Translating gives CASSLSHSTYEQYF.

The gene calls are TRBV7-2 and TRBJ1-1, with D perhaps matching TRBD1 (6 bases). V was pared by 2 bases and J by 5 bases, with 18 bases between. The CDR3 runs to 16 residues. CDR1 SGHTA and CDR2 FQGNSA come from the germline V gene. The CDR3 nucleotides are TGTGCCAGCAGCTTAAACCCTGCTGGGGGGGCGACTGAAGCTTTCTTT. Translation gives CASSLNPAGGATEAFF.

This chain joins TRBV27 and TRBJ2-1, with 10 bases matching TRBD1. This CDR3 spans 15 amino acids. The junction had 8 bases not matched to a gene; V was cut back by 5 bases and J by 7 bases. Germline values: CDR1 MNHEY, CDR2 SMNVEV (reference sequence). For the CDR3, the DNA is TGTGCCAGCAGTGTGTCAGGACAGGGGGTGAATGAGCAGTTCTTC. It codes for CASSVSGQGVNEQFF.

V and J are TRBV14 and TRBJ2-7, with 10 bases matching TRBD1. This CDR3 spans 16 amino acids. Germline assignment: CDR1 SGHDN and CDR2 FVKESK. The V and J ends lost 5 bases and 6 bases, in that order; junction bases with no gene match: 13. DNA of the CDR3: TGTGCCAGCAGCGCGGGAGCCGGGACAGGGGTTTCCGAGCAGTACTTC. Protein sequence: CASSAGAGTGVSEQYF.

The CDR3 DNA is TGCGCCAGCAGCCTCGGTCTAAGCTCCTACGAGCAGTACTTC. Its translation: CASSLGLSSYEQYF. The J gene is TRBJ2-7, the V gene TRBV4-1; D not certain. From germline, CDR1 is MGHRA and CDR2 YSYEKL. The length of the CDR3 is 14 residues. V lost 4 bases to trimming and J lost 0 bases, with 10 bases between them.

This CDR3 reads CASSVGDTLYEQYF. The CDR3 DNA sequence: TGTGCCAGCAGCGTAGGCGACACTCTCTACGAGCAGTACTTC. The rearrangement uses TRBV9 and TRBJ2-5; no firm D call. The J call could be wrong; TRBJ2-7 is a better fit for the DNA end. Germline CDR1 is SGDLS and CDR2 is YYNGEE. The length of the CDR3 is 14 residues.

This clone has only a few counts. The chain uses TRBV19 and TRBJ2-1; TRBD2 matches 7 bases. V shed 4 bases and J 7 bases; nucleotides not matched to a gene: 1. This CDR3 is built from 12 residues. Germline loops: CDR1 LNHDA, CDR2 SQIVND (reference sequence). The CDR3 DNA follows: TGTGCCAGTAGTAGGGGGGGGAATGAGCAGTTCTTC. Translating gives CASSRGGNEQFF.

This clone was detected once. At one end, the junction sequence differs from germline, possibly due to a read error. The CDR3 reads CASNHGTSGTNAQFF. Written as DNA, the CDR3 is TGTGCCAGCAACCACGGGACTAGCGGGACCAATGCGCAGTTCTTC. The genes are TRBV11-2 and TRBJ2-1; 13 positions match TRBD2. The CDR3 extends over 15 amino acids. Germline lookup yields CDR1 SGHAT and CDR2 FQNNGV.